The T cell receptor (beta chain) under discussion was sequenced for a study of control samples from healthy donors and cancer patients. Produced via immunoSEQ multiplex PCR; TCRdb's table is partial and in-frame only. The sample has 150,000 to 200,000 clones, about 91% seen once. V was trimmed by 0 bases and J by 9 bases, leaving 6 bases between them. The CDR3 totals 13 residues. Germline V gene data show CDR1 as SGHVS and CDR2 as FNYEAQ. Sequencing was carried out using blood. The rearrangement joins TRBV7-6 to TRBJ1-6; D remains ambiguous. The receptor comes from a woman in her twenties or thirties in good health. This CDR3 is CASSLAIGSPLHF. The CDR3, as DNA: TGTGCCAGCAGCTTAGCTATAGGTTCACCCCTCCACTTT.